These T cell receptor beta chains were read from a single sample in a study of PD-L1 blockade in urothelial cancer. Assay: immunoSEQ multiplex PCR; the TCRdb copy retains only in-frame clones and omits some. Among some 56,000 clones listed, approximately 88% were seen once. The sample was PBMCs, taken around atezolizumab (anti-PD-L1) treatment. The receptors here all came from a middle-aged man with urothelial cancer. Both conserved end residues are trimmed from each CDR3.

J | V | CDR3
TRBJ1-1 | TRBV28 | ASSLPSFMNTEAF
TRBJ1-5 | TRBV2 | ASRSRGQGNQPQH
TRBJ1-2 | TRBV30 | AWSVPWANYGYT
TRBJ1-2 | TRBV29-1 | SVGFDISYGYT
TRBJ2-5 | TRBV6-5 | ASRTLTETQY
TRBJ2-1 | TRBV12-5 | ASGFGDRSMNEQF
TRBJ2-1 | TRBV12-5 | ASGLVMREGRNEQF
TRBJ2-2 | TRBV6-1 | ASSERGLIVDTGELF
TRBJ2-1 | TRBV6-6 | ASSDNAYNEQF
TRBJ1-4 | TRBV6-5 | ASRPGQADEKLF
TRBJ1-2 | TRBV6-5 | ASSYSGQGYGYT
TRBJ2-2 | TRBV7-7 | ASSPIHRGASGELF
TRBJ2-5 | TRBV11-3 | ASSPRGQGQETQY
TRBJ1-5 | TRBV30 | AWTGGRGQPQH
TRBJ2-2 | TRBV6-1 | ASSDYAAQTSGNTGELF